This T cell receptor beta chain stems from a study of Ad26.COV2.S vaccination and SARS-CoV-2 variants. Study overall: Intramuscular Ad26.COV2.S doses were given once or twice, 56 days apart.

TCRdb's table, derived via immunoSEQ multiplex PCR, lists solely in-frame clones and lacks some. The table lists a few hundred thousand clones, 75% to 95% of them singletons. Specified treatment: roughly 20 received Ad26.COV2.S at low or high dose, single or two shots; roughly five received placebo; per-sample allocation not given. Sampling was done on day 63 after the first vaccine or placebo injection. The germline V and J ends were trimmed by 3 bases and 2 bases, with 5 bases remaining between them. This CDR3 comprises 14 residues. The V gene's germline CDR1 is MNHEY and CDR2 SMNVEV (reference sequence). Only one count was recorded for this clone.

This receptor was taken from a person between 18 and 60 years old who received the Ad26.COV2.S COVID-19 vaccine or a placebo. Source: peripheral blood, taken in a trial of Ad26.COV2.S vaccine versus placebo. J is TRBJ1-6 and V is TRBV27, with D uncertain. This CDR3 is CASSFNPYNSPLHF. In DNA, the CDR3 is TGTGCCAGCAGTTTTAACCCCTATAATTCACCCCTCCACTTT.